This T cell receptor beta chain derives from a study of T cells in Graves' hyperthyroidism and ophthalmopathy. This clonotype was seen ten or more times. Antigen specificity is unknown. This CDR3 comprises 20 residues. Trimming took 2 bases from V and 1 from J; bases not matched to a gene: 11. Germline CDR1 SGHTA, CDR2 FQGNSA. Amplified TCR beta CDR3 regions came from RNA transcripts. RT-PCR in the first round (using the HTBI primer set) targeted the TCR CDR3. TCRdb reanalysed the multiplex PCR reads using MiXCR and keeps one entry per CDR3 protein. Of approximately 600,000 distinct CDR3 sequences listed, under 20% are singletons. Notes on the study in general: Stable hyperthyroidism and ophthalmopathy were separated using 13 V-J signatures.

V is TRBV7-2 and J is TRBJ2-3; 14 nucleotides line up with TRBD2. The TCR sequence derives from a woman aged 30 to 39 with Graves' hyperthyroidism. Material: blood. CDR3 sequence (DNA): TGTGCCAGCAGCTTACCTTTGGGACTAGCGGGAGAGGGTGGCACAGATACGCAGTATTTT. This encodes CASSLPLGLAGEGGTDTQYF.